This T cell receptor beta chain came from a study of technical replicates of blood from a handful of donors. Sequencing used immunoSEQ multiplex PCR; TCRdb keeps in-frame clones, though not all of them. Of 60,000 to 90,000 clones in the sample, approximately 93% were seen once. The TCR sequence derives from a human donor in good health. The specimen sequenced was T cells isolated from PBMCs.

The CDR3 reads CASSFPPGQGFYEQYF. CDR3 bases: TGTGCCAGCAGCTTTCCGCCGGGACAGGGCTTTTACGAGCAGTACTTC. The chain combines TRBV7-8 with TRBJ2-7, with TRBD1 matching over 9 bases. The germline V gene has CDR1 SGHVS and CDR2 FQNEAQ. CDR3 length equals 16 residues. J lost 4 bases, V lost 3 bases, and 10 bases had no gene match. The full variable domain, in which reference TRBV7-8 and TRBJ2-7 provide the parts outside the CDR3, is GAGVSQSPRYKVAKRGQDVALRCDPISGHVSLFWYQQALGQGPEFLTYFQNEAQLDKSGLPSDRFFAERPEGSVSTLKIQRTQQEDSAVYLCASSFPPGQGFYEQYFGPGTRLTVT.